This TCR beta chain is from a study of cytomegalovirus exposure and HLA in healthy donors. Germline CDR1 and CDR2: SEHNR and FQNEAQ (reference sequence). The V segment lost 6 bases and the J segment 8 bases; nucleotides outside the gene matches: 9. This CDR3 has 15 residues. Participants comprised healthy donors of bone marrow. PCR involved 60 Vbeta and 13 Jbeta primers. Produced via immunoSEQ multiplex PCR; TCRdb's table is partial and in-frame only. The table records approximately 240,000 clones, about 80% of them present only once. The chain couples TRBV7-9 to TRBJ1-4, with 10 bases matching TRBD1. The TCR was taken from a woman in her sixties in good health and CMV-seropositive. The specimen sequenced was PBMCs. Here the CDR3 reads CASREGDRGGEKLFF. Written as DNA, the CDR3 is TGTGCCAGCAGGGAAGGGGACAGGGGTGGCGAAAAACTGTTTTTT.